This T cell receptor beta chain was sequenced in a study of cytomegalovirus exposure and HLA in healthy donors. Looking at the study overall: The 550 to 800 first-cohort repertoires and the approximately 130 validation repertoires shared the same platform, a later analysis reported. Study-wide results and caveats: In the 120 validation repertoires, about 95% of cluster scores exceeded 0, per a later analysis. Most TCRs appeared rarely, but some public TCRs recurred in many donors.

It was the approximately 110-subject validation cohort, separate from the roughly 700-subject first cohort, to which the donors belonged. Comment on this clone: Its antigen remains unidentified.

The CDR3 has 15 residues. The germline V gene has CDR1 MNHEY and CDR2 SVGAGI. Trimming took 4 bases from V and 10 from J; bases not matched to a gene: 13. Some clones are missing from TCRdb's copy, which holds only in-frame ones; the method was immunoSEQ multiplex PCR. The sample contains 250,000 or so clones, 90% of which appear only once. The receptor's source is a woman in her late teens or twenties in good health and CMV-seronegative. The specimen was PBMCs. This sequence joins TRBV6-5 and TRBJ1-2; 9 positions match TRBD1. CDR3 amino acids: CASSFNRGRQADYTF. For the CDR3, the DNA is TGTGCCAGCAGTTTCAACAGGGGGCGGCAGGCTGACTACACCTTC.